These T cell receptor beta chains were read from a single sample in a study of technical replicates of blood from a handful of donors. Sequencing was performed with immunoSEQ multiplex PCR; in TCRdb, only in-frame clones are kept and a portion is missing. Of around 97,000 clones detected, about 96% appear once; the ten largest clones hold approximately 0.37%. Sequenced sample: T cells isolated from PBMCs. The source of these receptors is a human donor in good health. Each CDR3 is given with its conserved first and last residue. The order of the fields is V gene, CDR3 protein.

>TRBV30
CAWNELAAAWWAFF
>TRBV4-1
CASSQGGHNQPQHF
>TRBV2
CASSRTGIIYGYTF
>TRBV9
CASSDRLAGGPGETQYF
>TRBV7-9
CASSFLAGDLGSYNEQFF
>TRBV27
CASSLRISGGGLYEQYF
>TRBV29-1
CSVRDGDRLSYEQYF
>TRBV9
CASSVGGGRGEAFF
>TRBV11-2
CASSGLGTEGNTIYF
>TRBV4-2
CASSQDMDIDYEQYF
>TRBV4-3
CASSPGQPAEKLFF
>TRBV5-1
CASSLSSGSYNEQFF
>TRBV30
CAWSAPRGFNYGYTF
>TRBV25-1
CASSVSTNEKLFF
>TRBV28
CASSTTGSRSADTQYF
>TRBV6-5
CASRRSGQPYNEQFF
>TRBV6-5
CASSPGQGKGNTIYF
>TRBV4-2
CASSHPEGYEQYF
>TRBV7-2
CASSLAHRLDQPQHF
>TRBV7-3
CASSPGIAGASEQYF
>TRBV7-9
CASREQGARTEAFF
>TRBV9
CASSGSSGIDTEAFF
>TRBV19
CASSFSGGSYGYTF
>TRBV10-2
CASSGGQVNTEAFF
>TRBV7-2
CASSWGTGGSSGYTF
>TRBV11-2
CASSDGTSGVYNEQFF